These 14 T cell receptor beta chains originate from one sample sequenced in a study of early T cells in non-severe SARS-CoV-2 infection. MiXCR was run by TCRdb on the 5' RACE reads, yielding one entry per CDR3 protein. The repertoire includes around 50,000 distinct CDR3 sequences, around 7.7% of them detected once, and about 5.3% sits in the top ten. The material sequenced was whole blood. The receptors originated from an adult who was a healthcare worker with PCR-confirmed SARS-CoV-2 infection or an uninfected control (not recorded which).

This clonotype showed up many times. The chain has TRBV11-3 and TRBJ2-2; no reliable D call. V lost 5 bases to trimming and J lost 5 bases, with 9 bases between them. The germline gives CDR1 SGHNT, CDR2 YENEEA. This CDR3 comprises 13 residues. This CDR3 is CASSPKVTGELFF. CDR3 bases: TGTGCCAGCAGCCCTAAGGTGACCGGGGAGCTGTTTTTT.

This clonotype has ten or more counts. This rearrangement joins TRBV12-3 or TRBV12-4 to TRBJ2-3; D may be TRBD1 (6 bases). The CDR3 consists of 16 residues. V was clipped by 6 bases and J by 5 bases, with 21 bases between them. This CDR3 is CASRSQLGGRGDTQYF. In nucleotides, the CDR3 is TGTGCCAGCAGGTCTCAACTAGGGGGTCGTGGAGATACGCAGTATTTT.

In its sample, this clonotype was seen many times. The V and J genes are TRBV5-1 and TRBJ1-1, with TRBD1 matching 8 bases. Losses at the gene ends were 6 bases for V and 0 bases for J; bases not matched to a gene: 4. The CDR3 has 14 amino acids. Germline assignment: CDR1 SGHRS and CDR2 YFSETQ. The DNA of the CDR3 is TGCGCCAGCACCGGACAGGGACTGAACACTGAAGCTTTCTTT. Translated, it gives CASTGQGLNTEAFF.

This clonotype was seen ten or more times. The chain joins TRBV10-3 to TRBJ1-1; D not certain. Trimming took 4 bases from V and 1 from J, leaving 7 bases between them. Germline V gives CDR1 ENHRY, CDR2 SYGVKD. This CDR3 is 13 amino acids long. The CDR3 loop is CAISAAANTEAFF. The CDR3 region has the DNA TGTGCCATCAGTGCCGCAGCGAACACTGAAGCTTTCTTT.

Ten or more counts support this clonotype. V usage is TRBV11-1 and J usage is TRBJ1-2; a weak D match, TRBD1 (6 bases). The V end was cut by 5 bases, the J end by 6 bases, with 16 bases between. This CDR3 is built from 14 residues. Germline CDR1 SGHAT, CDR2 FQDESV (reference sequence). The CDR3 sequence is CASSNRTGFNGYTF. Here the CDR3 DNA reads TGTGCCAGCAGCAACAGAACAGGGTTCAATGGCTACACCTTC.

The table lists this clonotype with a few counts. The chain carries TRBV28 and TRBJ2-2; no clear D gene. This CDR3 spans 13 amino acids. Trimming cost V 2 bases and J 3 bases, with 4 bases left between them. Germline CDR1 and CDR2: MDHEN and SYDVKM. This CDR3 reads CASSLRDTGELFF. The CDR3 coding sequence is TGTGCCAGCAGTTTAAGGGACACCGGGGAGCTGTTTTTT.

This clonotype was seen at least ten times. The rearrangement links TRBV27 to TRBJ1-4; 9 nucleotides align to TRBD1. Germline CDR1 MNHEY, CDR2 SMNVEV (reference sequence). The CDR3 loop spans 13 amino acids. With V trimmed by 6 bases and J by 5 bases, 1 base remained unmatched. In DNA form, the CDR3 reads TGTGCCAGCAGCGGGACAGGGAATGAAAAACTGTTTTTT. As protein: CASSGTGNEKLFF.

The chain uses TRBV14 and TRBJ1-6; D unresolved. This CDR3 is built from 17 residues. Trimming removed 2 bases at V and 0 bases at J, with 11 bases between. Germline loops: CDR1 SGHDN, CDR2 FVKESK. The CDR3 here is CASSQIGVYSYNSPLHF. The CDR3 nucleotides read TGTGCCAGCAGCCAAATTGGCGTATACTCCTATAATTCACCCCTCCACTTT.

Only a few counts were recorded for this clonotype. The rearrangement joins TRBV28 to TRBJ1-1; D unresolved. Trimming pared 8 bases from V and 5 bases from J, leaving 9 bases between. Germline loops: CDR1 MDHEN, CDR2 SYDVKM. The CDR3 consists of 11 residues. DNA for the CDR3: TGTGCCAGCCACCTCAGGACTGAAGCTTTCTTT. Translation: CASHLRTEAFF.

This clonotype was seen many times. The chain links TRBV19 to TRBJ2-1; D could derive from TRBD1 or TRBD2 (5 bases each). CDR3 length: 16 residues. The V gene lost 1 base and the J gene lost 5 bases, with 15 bases spanning the gap. Per germline, CDR1 LNHDA and CDR2 SQIVND (reference sequence). This CDR3 is CASSIAALRGDNEQFF. CDR3 DNA: TGTGCCAGTAGTATAGCGGCACTCCGAGGGGACAATGAGCAGTTCTTC.

The rearrangement joins TRBV4-3 to TRBJ2-7, with a possible D match to TRBD2 (5 bases). Germline CDR1 and CDR2: LGHNA and YSLEER. This CDR3 contains 13 residues. Trimming removed 0 bases at V and 7 bases at J, with 10 bases between. Here the CDR3 reads CASSQEGGQEQYF. DNA of the CDR3: TGCGCCAGCAGCCAAGAAGGCGGGCAGGAGCAGTACTTC.

In this sample, this clonotype is medium-sized (0.01 to 0.1%). The chain combines TRBV18 with TRBJ2-1, with 12 bases matching TRBD1. V shed 2 bases, J shed 8 bases, and the junction held 4 bases outside the gene matches. Germline V gene sequence: CDR1 KGHSH, CDR2 LQKENI. This CDR3 contains 15 residues. CDR3 sequence reads: CASSPGTGGKDEQFF. The DNA for the CDR3 is TGTGCCAGCTCACCAGGGACAGGGGGCAAGGATGAGCAGTTCTTC.

This clonotype has a handful of counts. This sequence joins TRBV7-9 and TRBJ2-5; D is possibly TRBD1 (5 bases). The germline V gene encodes CDR1 SEHNR and CDR2 FQNEAQ (reference sequence). The V end was cut by 8 bases, the J end by 5 bases, with 9 bases between. This CDR3 contains 11 residues. The CDR3 DNA sequence: TGTGCCAGCCTTGGGGCGGAGACCCAGTACTTC. Protein sequence: CASLGAETQYF.

Many counts were recorded for this clonotype. This sequence joins TRBV12-3 or TRBV12-4 and TRBJ2-5, with a tentative D call TRBD2 (5 bases). The V end lost 3 bases, the J end lost 2 bases, and 7 bases lay between the germline ends. This CDR3 is built from 13 residues. The CDR3 DNA reads TGTGCCAGCAGTTTCAGCGGACAAGAGACCCAGTACTTC. Encoded protein: CASSFSGQETQYF.